These T cell receptor beta chains were read from a single sample in a study of early stage breast cancer tumors. Assay: immunoSEQ multiplex PCR; the TCRdb copy retains only in-frame clones and omits some. The sample carries over 45,000 clones, approximately 80% recorded once. Sequencing was done on a sample of blood. The receptor set was obtained from a person aged 50-59 years with breast cancer. Both conserved end residues are part of each CDR3. Clone size, where shown, is once, few, many, or a class for clones that have expanded.

v_call	clone_size	j_call	cdr3_aa
TRBV9	.	TRBJ2-3	CASSLRLAGSTDTQYF
TRBV18	.	TRBJ1-2	CASSPPSGHNYGYTF
TRBV5-1	.	TRBJ2-7	CASSLEWGTYEQYF
TRBV19	.	TRBJ1-5	CASSKAGVGNQPQHF
TRBV10-3	.	TRBJ2-2	CAISPGLAGVGTGELFF
TRBV28	.	TRBJ1-5	CATHQGGLAQHF
TRBV5-1	.	TRBJ2-7	CASSLSGQVPYEQYF
TRBV10-3	.	TRBJ1-2	CAISGVSTGDLDGYTF
TRBV7-2	.	TRBJ2-7	CASSLGLAGPLEQYF
TRBV19	.	TRBJ2-2	CASRAGVHTGELFF
TRBV7-9	once	TRBJ2-2	CASSQAAYTGELFF
TRBV28	.	TRBJ1-3	CASSLHGLGSGNTIYF
TRBV5-8	.	TRBJ1-5	CASSPQGNQPQHF
TRBV11-2	.	TRBJ1-6	CASSPGHTNSPLHF
TRBV5-5	few	TRBJ1-2	CASSFDRVKNYGYTF
TRBV5-1	.	TRBJ1-1	CASSLAGNEGTEAFF
TRBV30	once	TRBJ1-3	CAWSVGGGNTIYF
TRBV5-4	.	TRBJ2-7	CASRGQEDWWRSSEQYF
TRBV27	.	TRBJ2-6	CASSSYGGARGANVLTF
TRBV28	few	TRBJ2-5	CASRGPSSSLEKEYF
TRBV6-5	.	TRBJ1-4	CASSYSIGEVFEKLFF
TRBV5-1	few	TRBJ1-3	CASTLQGHSGNTIYF